A selection of T cell receptor beta chains follows, all from one sample in a study of cytomegalovirus exposure and HLA in healthy donors. Clones were sequenced by immunoSEQ multiplex PCR, and TCRdb holds only the in-frame ones, with some missing. The sample carries approximately 220,000 clones, approximately 88% recorded once. Material: PBMCs. The receptors were sampled from a boy aged 2 to 10 in good health and CMV-seronegative. The CDR3 runs from the conserved cysteine through the conserved F or W. Each record gives: V gene, D gene, J gene, clone size, CDR3 DNA, CDR3 protein. D genes are given only for firm matches. Size is omitted from some rows. Given values are once, few, many or a class for expanded clones.

>TRBV6-1|-|TRBJ2-1|-
TGTGCCAGCAGTGCAGGTTGTAGGGGGTATTGCTCCTACAATGAGCAGTTCTTC
CASSAGCRGYCSYNEQFF
>TRBV30|TRBD1|TRBJ1-5|-
TGTGCCTGGAGTCCCGGACAGGGAGGTCAGCCCCAGCATTTT
CAWSPGQGGQPQHF
>TRBV10-3|-|TRBJ2-7|-
TGTGCCATCGAGGAGGATTCCTACGAGCAGTACTTC
CAIEEDSYEQYF
>TRBV30|-|TRBJ1-2|-
TGTGCCTGGAGTGTAACAGGCTATGGCTACACCTTC
CAWSVTGYGYTF
>TRBV6-5|-|TRBJ1-5|few
TGTGCCAGCAGTTACGGGGGCGGCAATCAGCCCCAGCATTTT
CASSYGGGNQPQHF
>TRBV6-5|TRBD2|TRBJ2-5|-
TGTGCCAGCGGCCCTAGCGGGGGGGACCAAGAGACCCAGTACTTC
CASGPSGGDQETQYF
>TRBV10-3|-|TRBJ1-4|-
TGTGCCATCAGTGAGACAGCGGGAGATGAAAAACTGTTTTTT
CAISETAGDEKLFF
>TRBV6-1|-|TRBJ2-6|-
TGTGCCAGCAGTGTCATGTCTGGGGCCAACGTCCTGACTTTC
CASSVMSGANVLTF
>TRBV27|-|TRBJ1-2|-
TGTGCCAGCAAACGAACTTTGGTGTCACCCAAGGAAAGGAGCTATGGCTACACCTTC
CASKRTLVSPKERSYGYTF
>TRBV5-8|-|TRBJ2-7|-
TGTGCCAGCAGCTTGACAGGGTCATCCTACGAGCAGTACTTC
CASSLTGSSYEQYF
>TRBV5-6|TRBD2|TRBJ2-7|-
TGTGCCAGCAGCTTGTGGGTAGCGGGGTACGAGCAGTACTTC
CASSLWVAGYEQYF
>TRBV25-1|TRBD1|TRBJ2-5|-
TGTGCCAGCAGTGAGGCACAGGGGTTAGCAGAGACCCAGTACTTC
CASSEAQGLAETQYF
>TRBV19|-|TRBJ1-2|-
TGTGCCAGTAGTCCGCAGGGTGTGGACTATGGCTACACCTTC
CASSPQGVDYGYTF
>TRBV29-1|-|TRBJ1-1|once
TGCACATTTTCTTCCGGGGGGCAAATTGCTGAAGCTTTCTTT
CTFSSGGQIAEAFF
>TRBV6-4|TRBD2|TRBJ2-3|-
TGTGCCAGCAAACTAGCGGGGGGGGCGCCTTATACGCAGTATTTT
CASKLAGGAPYTQYF
>TRBV27|TRBD1|TRBJ2-1|once
TGTGCCAGCTCCAGGACAGGGAATGAGCAGTTCTTC
CASSRTGNEQFF
>TRBV7-7|TRBD2|TRBJ2-2|-
TGTGCTAGCAGCTTAGCTAGCGGGGAGGGGACCGGGAAGCTGTTTTTT
CASSLASGEGTGKLFF
>TRBV6-4|TRBD2|TRBJ2-1|-
TGTGCCAGCAGTGAACTAGCGGGGGGGTTCAATGAGCAGTTCTTC
CASSELAGGFNEQFF
>TRBV4-2|TRBD2|TRBJ2-2|-
TGTGCCAGCAGCCGGACGGGGGGAGCGAACACCGGGGAGCTGTTTTTT
CASSRTGGANTGELFF
>TRBV19|-|TRBJ1-6|-
TGTGCCAGTAGGGGCAGTGGCCTCCACTTT
CASRGSGLHF
>TRBV9|-|TRBJ2-1|-
TGTGCCAGCAGCGTAGAAAGTGGCGGACAGAGCTCCTACAATGAGCAGTTCTTC
CASSVESGGQSSYNEQFF
>TRBV7-9|TRBD2|TRBJ2-7|-
TGTGCCAGCAGCTCACAATTCAGCGGGGGGCCACTGGACGAGCAGTACTTC
CASSSQFSGGPLDEQYF
>TRBV28|TRBD1|TRBJ1-2|once
TGTGCCAGCAGTCCCCCCGGGACAGCTTATGGCTACACCTTC
CASSPPGTAYGYTF
>TRBV6-5|TRBD1|TRBJ1-2|-
TGTGCCAGCAGCAAAGACAGGGGTGCCTATGGCTACACCTTC
CASSKDRGAYGYTF
>TRBV2|-|TRBJ2-3|once
TGTGCCAGCAGTGAAGAGGAAGGCACTACCGCAGATACGCAGTATTTT
CASSEEEGTTADTQYF
>TRBV6-1|-|TRBJ1-2|few
TGTGCCAGCAGTGAAGCGCTCGGGATTAATAACTATGGCTACACCTTC
CASSEALGINNYGYTF
>TRBV9|-|TRBJ2-1|-
TGTGCCAGCAGCTTAGGCAGGGGTAGTCATGAGCAGTTCTTC
CASSLGRGSHEQFF
>TRBV27|-|TRBJ2-5|-
TGTGCCAGCAGTTTCTACAGGGAGACCCAGTACTTC
CASSFYRETQYF
>TRBV5-4|-|TRBJ2-3|-
TGTGCCAGCAGCCCCGGGGTAGGAGCTTCGGGAGATACGCAGTATTTT
CASSPGVGASGDTQYF
>TRBV4-1|-|TRBJ2-2|once
TGCGCCAGCAGCCTCCACCCCGACTTGAAAGGGGACACCGGGGAGCTGTTTTTT
CASSLHPDLKGDTGELFF
>TRBV6-5|-|TRBJ2-7|-
TGTGCCAGCGGGACAAGAGCCTACGAGCAGTACTTC
CASGTRAYEQYF
>TRBV19|TRBD1|TRBJ1-5|-
TGTGCCAGTAGTCCCGGGACAGGAATCTATCAGCCCCAGCATTTT
CASSPGTGIYQPQHF
>TRBV10-3|TRBD1|TRBJ1-6|-
TGTGCCATCAGTGAGTCGATGGTACAGGGGGCTTCACCCCTCCACTTT
CAISESMVQGASPLHF
>TRBV6-1|TRBD2|TRBJ2-7|-
TGTGCCAGCAGTGAAACGGGGGGGTCCTACGAGCAGTACTTC
CASSETGGSYEQYF
>TRBV7-7|-|TRBJ1-1|-
TGTGCTAGCAGCTTCTCAGGGCGCGGCACTGAAGCTTTCTTT
CASSFSGRGTEAFF
>TRBV5-6|TRBD1|TRBJ1-6|-
TGTGCCAGCAGTCCGACAGGGTATAATTCACCCCTCCACTTT
CASSPTGYNSPLHF